The 9 T cell receptor beta chains reported below all come from one sample, sequenced in a study of CD8+ T cells in alopecia areata. Reverse transcription of extracted RNA yielded cDNA, which provided the sequencing template. The table came from immunoSEQ multiplex PCR; TCRdb's copy has only in-frame clones and leaves some out. The sample contains roughly 130,000 clones, 50% to 60% of which appear only once. The sequenced sample was CD4+ T cells sorted from blood, obtained at week 0. These receptors all stem from a human donor with alopecia areata.

Comments on this clone: Other DNA sequences within the sample encode an identical CDR3. The genes are TRBV5-1 and TRBJ2-5; D is uncertain. The CDR3 runs 14 residues. Germline CDR1 reads SGHRS; CDR2 reads YFSETQ. Trimming removed 0 bases at V and 2 bases at J, with 8 bases between. The CDR3 loop reads CASSLAGGQETQYF. DNA for the CDR3: TGCGCCAGCAGCTTGGCGGGTGGGCAAGAGACCCAGTACTTC.

V gene TRBV30 combines with J gene TRBJ2-2, with unresolved D. This CDR3 has 13 amino acids. Germline V gene data show CDR1 as GTSNPN and CDR2 as SVGIG (reference sequence). V gave up 3 bases and J gave up 6 bases, with 11 bases separating them. The DNA for the CDR3 is TGTGCCTGGAGCGTACGGTCCGCCGGGGAGCTGTTTTTT. Its translation: CAWSVRSAGELFF.

The CDR3 DNA is TGTGCCAGCAGTGACTCGCTAGCGGCCATCTACAATGAGCAGTTCTTC. Its translation: CASSDSLAAIYNEQFF. The rearrangement uses TRBV25-1 and TRBJ2-1; TRBD2 aligns across 7 bases. Germline V gene lookup returns CDR1 MGHDK and CDR2 SYGVNS. V shed 3 bases, J shed 3 bases, and the junction held 8 bases outside the gene matches. There are 16 residues in the CDR3. The whole variable domain, filled in from reference TRBV25-1 and TRBJ2-1, reads EADIYQTPRYLVIGTGKKITLECSQTMGHDKMYWYQQDPGMELHLIHYSYGVNSTEKGDLSSESTVSRIRTEHFPLTLESARPSHTSQYLCASSDSLAAIYNEQFFGPGTRLTVL.

CDR3 region: CASSGGTLSTDTQYF. CDR3 DNA: TGCGCCAGCAGCGGAGGGACTCTGAGCACAGATACGCAGTATTTT. The rearrangement joins TRBV5-1 to TRBJ2-3; tentative D call: TRBD2 (6 bases). Germline V lookup: CDR1 SGHRS, CDR2 YFSETQ. This CDR3 comprises 15 residues. Trimming cost V 4 bases and J 0 bases, with 12 bases left between them.

This clone was counted a few times. V and J are TRBV14 and TRBJ2-1; D is possibly TRBD1 (6 bases). This CDR3 contains 15 residues. V was clipped by 4 bases and J by 7 bases, with 17 bases between them. Germline values: CDR1 SGHDN, CDR2 FVKESK. The CDR3 DNA reads TGTGCCAGCAGCCGACGACAGGATCCCTTTAATGAGCAGTTCTTC. It translates to CASSRRQDPFNEQFF. Variable domain in full (rest from reference TRBV14 and TRBJ2-1): EAGVTQFPSHSVIEKGQTVTLRCDPISGHDNLYWYRRVMGKEIKFLLHFVKESKQDESGMPNNRFLAERTGGTYSTLKVQPAELEDSGVYFCASSRRQDPFNEQFFGPGTRLTVL.

The chain recombines TRBV4-1 with TRBJ2-7; maybe TRBD1 (7 bases). Between the trimmed V and J ends, which lost 0 bases and 3 bases, there was a span of 18 bases. Germline V gives CDR1 MGHRA, CDR2 YSYEKL. The CDR3 sequence is 17 residues long. This CDR3 reads CASSQERGRGQIYEQYF. In DNA, the CDR3 is TGCGCCAGCAGCCAAGAAAGGGGGCGGGGTCAGATCTACGAGCAGTACTTC.

The chain couples TRBV5-1 to TRBJ2-5; D is possibly TRBD1 or TRBD2 (5 bases each). The CDR3 loop spans 15 amino acids. The V end lost 4 bases, the J end lost 2 bases, and 15 bases lay between the germline ends. Germline CDR1 reads SGHRS; CDR2 reads YFSETQ. In DNA, the CDR3 is TGCGCCAGCAGCACGGGGACGGCCATTCAAGAGACCCAGTACTTC. This gives the protein CASSTGTAIQETQYF.

This chain uses TRBV2 with TRBJ2-5; D uncertain. Germline CDR1 is SNHLY and CDR2 is FYNNEI. CDR3 length: 13 amino acids. V lost 4 bases and J 1 base, leaving 7 bases between the germline ends. CDR3 sequence reads: CASSVSIQETQYF. CDR3 in DNA: TGTGCCAGCAGTGTCTCTATCCAAGAGACCCAGTACTTC.

This clone has a handful of counts. The chain is built from TRBV5-6 and TRBJ2-2; 7 bases are a match to TRBD1. The CDR3 consists of 15 residues. Germline CDR1 SGHDT, CDR2 YYEEEE. With 1 base clipped from V and 6 bases from J, the junction kept 6 bases outside the gene matches. The CDR3 is CASSLTGVSAGELFF. DNA for the CDR3: TGTGCCAGCAGCTTGACAGGGGTTTCGGCCGGGGAGCTGTTTTTT.